This is a list of T cell receptor beta chains from one sample in a study of T cell responses to AZD1222 COVID-19 vaccine. Assay used: immunoSEQ multiplex PCR; TCRdb lists only in-frame clones, some missing. The table has some 150,000 clones, approximately 85% seen once. Sequencing used peripheral blood, obtained 28 days after the second dose of the MenACWY control vaccine. The receptors stem from an adult who received the MenACWY meningococcal vaccine as a control. The CDR3 runs from the conserved cysteine through the conserved F or W. A D gene is named only where the DNA matches it firmly. Rows give clone size only sometimes, using once, few, many, or a class for an expanded clone.

>TRBV2|.|TRBJ2-3|.
CASSDPKDTQYF
TGTGCCAGCAGTGACCCTAAGGATACGCAGTATTTT
>TRBV29-1|.|TRBJ2-5|TRBD1
CSVDIGQELETQYF
TGCAGCGTTGATATAGGACAGGAGTTGGAGACCCAGTACTTC
>TRBV11-3|.|TRBJ1-1|.
CASSFEGKDTEAFF
TGTGCCAGCAGCTTCGAGGGCAAGGACACTGAAGCTTTCTTT
>TRBV6-2/TRBV6-3|.|TRBJ2-2|.
CASSYLGGGTGELFF
TGTGCCAGCAGTTACCTCGGAGGAGGCACCGGGGAGCTGTTTTTT
>TRBV27|.|TRBJ2-5|TRBD2
CASSLRTSGGQQETQYF
TGTGCCAGCAGTTTACGGACTAGCGGGGGGCAACAAGAGACCCAGTACTTC
>TRBV6-5|.|TRBJ1-5|.
CASSRGNGQPQHF
TGTGCCAGCAGTAGGGGGAATGGTCAGCCCCAGCATTTT
>TRBV19|.|TRBJ2-7|.
CASRYRGSYEQYF
TGTGCCAGTAGGTATCGGGGCTCTTACGAGCAGTACTTC
>TRBV3-1/TRBV3-2|.|TRBJ2-1|TRBD2
CASSRMTSDEQFF
TGTGCCAGCAGCCGGATGACTAGCGATGAGCAGTTCTTC
>TRBV7-6|.|TRBJ1-3|.
CASSLTPYSGNTIYF
TGTGCCAGCAGTTTGACCCCTTACTCTGGAAACACCATATATTTT
>TRBV5-5|.|TRBJ1-2|TRBD1
CASSLGQGNGKGYTF
TGTGCCAGCAGCTTGGGACAGGGAAATGGTAAGGGCTACACCTTC
>TRBV18|.|TRBJ1-5|.
CASSPGAGQPQHF
TGTGCCAGCTCTCCAGGGGCAGGACAGCCCCAGCATTTT
>TRBV24-1|.|TRBJ1-1|TRBD1
CATSAVTGGGTEAFF
TGTGCCACCAGTGCCGTTACAGGGGGAGGAACTGAAGCTTTCTTT
>TRBV15|.|TRBJ2-7|.
CATSSLLRGRGLYEQYF
TGTGCCACCAGCAGCCTCCTAAGGGGCCGGGGGTTATACGAGCAGTACTTC
>TRBV7-8|.|TRBJ1-2|TRBD1
CASSPYDRAPAF
TGTGCCAGCAGCCCGTACGACAGGGCTCCCGCCTTC
>TRBV5-1|.|TRBJ2-7|TRBD1
CASSLSGDRGEQYF
TGCGCCAGCAGCTTGTCTGGGGACAGGGGCGAGCAGTACTTC
>TRBV27|.|TRBJ1-5|.
CASSLGTSNQPQHF
TGTGCCAGCAGTTTAGGGACTTCCAATCAGCCCCAGCATTTT
>TRBV15|few|TRBJ1-2|.
CATSRGTQLNYGYTF
TGTGCCACCAGCAGAGGGACACAACTCAACTATGGCTACACCTTC
>TRBV14|.|TRBJ1-6|.
CASSLLGVLQHSPLHF
TGTGCCAGCAGCCTGTTGGGCGTCCTGCAACATTCACCCCTCCACTTT
>TRBV6-1|.|TRBJ2-3|.
CASSESLPATTDTQYF
TGTGCCAGCAGTGAATCCTTGCCAGCCACCACAGATACGCAGTATTTT
>TRBV30|.|TRBJ2-7|.
CASYLGGYEQYF
TGTGCCTCCTACCTTGGGGGCTACGAGCAGTACTTC
>TRBV4-3|.|TRBJ1-3|.
CASSPRTGNTIYF
TGCGCCAGCAGCCCCCGGACTGGAAACACCATATATTTT
>TRBV4-1|.|TRBJ2-1|TRBD1
CASSQRTGEYYNEQFF
TGCGCCAGCAGCCAAAGGACAGGGGAGTACTACAATGAGCAGTTCTTC
>TRBV5-6|few|TRBJ1-6|.
CASSLEGGSSPLHF
TGTGCCAGCAGCTTGGAGGGCGGTAGTTCACCCCTCCACTTT
>TRBV5-1|.|TRBJ2-2|TRBD1
CASSSNNRGLTGELFF
TGCGCCAGCAGCTCGAACAACAGGGGTCTCACCGGGGAGCTGTTTTTT
>TRBV29-1|once|TRBJ1-1|TRBD1
CSVRIGAGTGFAFF
TGCAGCGTTCGAATAGGAGCCGGGACAGGGTTTGCTTTCTTT
>TRBV20-1|once|TRBJ2-3|.
CSAPDTQYF
TGCAGTGCCCCAGATACGCAGTATTTT
>TRBV3-1/TRBV3-2|.|TRBJ2-7|.
CASSQLNYEQYF
TGTGCCAGCAGCCAATTAAACTACGAGCAGTACTTC